Listed here are 26 T cell receptor beta chains from one sample, sequenced in a study of T cells in Graves' hyperthyroidism and ophthalmopathy. TCR beta CDR3 sequences were amplified from RNA transcripts. The HTBI primer set was used in a first-round RT-PCR of the TCR CDR3. Via MiXCR, TCRdb re-called the multiplex PCR reads, giving one row per CDR3 protein. The sample has about 350,000 distinct CDR3 sequences, 15% to 20% seen once. What was sequenced was blood. Every receptor here comes from a woman aged 40 to 50 with Graves' ophthalmopathy.

This chain links TRBV7-9 with TRBJ1-1; TRBD1 might be the D (6 bases). The ends were cut back, 5 bases at V and 1 base at J, with 11 bases in the middle. Looked up from germline, CDR1 is SEHNR and CDR2 is FQNEAQ (reference sequence). CDR3 length: 14 residues. The CDR3, as DNA: TGTGCCAGCAGCAAATTGACAGGGAACACTGAAGCTTTCTTT. Protein product: CASSKLTGNTEAFF.

This clonotype was seen only a few times. The gene calls are TRBV18 and TRBJ2-3, with D possibly being TRBD2 (7 bases). The CDR3 contains 14 residues. Germline V gene data show CDR1 as KGHSH and CDR2 as LQKENI. Trimming took 2 bases from V and 4 from J, leaving 10 bases between them. CDR3 nucleotide sequence: TGTGCCAGCTCACCAACGGGGGGCTCAGATACGCAGTATTTT. This encodes CASSPTGGSDTQYF.

This clonotype was counted at least ten times. The chain is built from TRBV6-2 or TRBV6-3 and TRBJ1-2; 8 bases are a match to TRBD1. The CDR3 contains 15 residues. Germline values: CDR1 MNHEY, CDR2 SVGEGT. V was clipped by 6 bases and J by 6 bases; unmatched bases: 12. The CDR3 DNA is TGTGCCAGCAGCAGTACCTGGACAGGGAATCATGGCTACACCTTC. Protein: CASSSTWTGNHGYTF.

This clonotype was picked up many times. This chain links TRBV3-1 with TRBJ1-2; D call uncertain. V shed 5 bases and J shed 0 bases, with 19 bases lying between them. From germline, CDR1 is LGHDT and CDR2 YNNKEL (reference sequence). The CDR3 contains 17 residues. In DNA form, the CDR3 reads TGTGCCAGCAGCACAAATTTGGACCGTCGTACTAACTATGGCTACACCTTC. This gives the protein CASSTNLDRRTNYGYTF.

This clonotype was recorded many times. The chain joins TRBV7-2 to TRBJ2-7; TRBD2 might be the D (5 bases). Germline V lookup: CDR1 SGHTA, CDR2 FQGNSA. The CDR3 extends over 14 amino acids. Trimming shortened V by 5 bases and J by 7 bases, and 18 bases separated the two germline ends. The CDR3 DNA sequence: TGTGCCAGCAGCACAGCGGCCTCAAGCGGAGAGCAGTACTTC. Translating it yields CASSTAASSGEQYF.

In this sample, this clonotype turned up many times. The chain links TRBV7-9 to TRBJ2-2, with 7 bases matching TRBD2. Germline CDR1 SEHNR, CDR2 FQNEAQ (reference sequence). The CDR3 runs 14 residues. V trimming: 5 bases; J trimming: 9 bases; junction bases outside the gene matches: 9. This CDR3 is CASSRPERGRELFF. CDR3 coding DNA: TGTGCCAGCAGCCGGCCTGAGCGGGGCCGGGAGCTGTTTTTT. The full variable domain, with the rest looked up from reference TRBV7-9 and TRBJ2-2, is DTGVSQNPRHKITKRGQNVTFRCDPISEHNRLYWYRQTLGQGPEFLTYFQNEAQLEKSRLLSDRFSAERPKGSFSTLEIQRTEQGDSAMYLCASSRPERGRELFFGEGSRLTVL.

Details on this clonotype: A much larger clone differs by one base, so this may be a read error. The chain employs TRBV5-6 and TRBJ2-7; D unresolved. Germline V gene sequence: CDR1 SGHDT, CDR2 YYEEEE. This CDR3 is 15 amino acids long. Trimming pared 0 bases from V and 0 bases from J, leaving 10 bases between. The CDR3 sequence is CASSLEGFRSYEQYF. CDR3 coding DNA: TGTGCCAGCAGCTTGGAGGGCTTCCGCTCCTACGAGCAGTACTTC.

This clonotype was counted many times. This chain links TRBV28 with TRBJ2-5; D is unresolved. Trimming pared 5 bases from V and 6 bases from J, leaving 16 bases between. This CDR3 is built from 14 residues. Germline CDR1 MDHEN, CDR2 SYDVKM. The CDR3 DNA is TGTGCCAGCAGTCCCCACGACCAGGCGCAGACCCAGTACTTC. Its protein product is CASSPHDQAQTQYF.

This clonotype was detected only a few times. V is TRBV6-1 and J is TRBJ2-7, with 13 nucleotides matching TRBD2. The CDR3 runs to 15 residues. V was clipped by 5 bases and J by 4 bases; unmatched bases: 5. The germline V gene has CDR1 MNHNS and CDR2 SASEGT. The CDR3 loop is CASSTWTSGSYEQYF. As DNA, the CDR3 is TGTGCCAGCAGTACCTGGACTAGCGGGAGTTACGAGCAGTACTTC.

The chain combines TRBV7-2 with TRBJ1-1; tentative D call: TRBD1 (5 bases). In germline, CDR1 is SGHTA, CDR2 FQGNSA. V was pared by 1 base and J by 3 bases, with 12 bases between. CDR3 length: 15 residues. The CDR3 reads CASSLGGTGDTEAFF. CDR3 nucleotides: TGTGCCAGCAGCTTAGGGGGGACCGGCGACACTGAAGCTTTCTTT.

As concerns this clonotype: A clone one base away is much larger, so this may be a read error. V usage is TRBV5-1 and J usage is TRBJ2-5; D might be TRBD1 or TRBD2, each matching 5 bases. V shed 10 bases and J shed 2 bases, with 18 bases lying between them. The CDR3 extends over 14 amino acids. Germline V gene data show CDR1 as SGHRS and CDR2 as YFSETQ. CDR3: CAGRRAGYQETQYF. CDR3 DNA sequence: TGCGCCGGCCGCAGGGCGGGTTATCAAGAGACCCAGTACTTC.

This clonotype was recorded at least ten times. The V call is TRBV28, the J call TRBJ2-7, with 8 bases aligning to TRBD2. J gave up 6 bases and V 6 bases, and 7 bases lay outside the gene matches. The CDR3 is made up of 13 amino acids. Looked up from germline, CDR1 is MDHEN and CDR2 is SYDVKM. The CDR3 bases are TGTGCCAGCAGCGTAGCCCTAGCGGGCGAGCAGTACTTC. This encodes CASSVALAGEQYF.

The rearrangement joins TRBV7-2 to TRBJ1-5, with D unclear. Trimming removed 4 bases from V and 5 bases from J, with 6 bases in between. Germline CDR1 reads SGHTA; CDR2 reads FQGNSA. The length of the CDR3 is 12 residues. For the CDR3, the DNA is TGTGCCAGCAGCTGGGAAGATCAGCCCCAGCATTTT. Amino acid sequence: CASSWEDQPQHF.

V is TRBV6-1 and J is TRBJ1-5; D is undetermined. This CDR3 contains 12 residues. CDR1 and CDR2 (germline): MNHNS, SASEGT. The ends were cut back, 6 bases at V and 6 bases at J, with 9 bases in the middle. The CDR3 DNA sequence: TGTGCCAGCAGCCGCCCAAGTCAGCCCCAGCATTTT. Translation: CASSRPSQPQHF.

Ten or more counts support this clonotype. The chain is built from TRBV6-1 and TRBJ2-5; D not resolved. V shed 5 bases and J shed 3 bases, with 7 bases lying between them. The germline CDR1 and CDR2 sequences are MNHNS and SASEGT. This CDR3 comprises 12 residues. DNA for the CDR3: TGTGCCAGCAGTCGGGCAGAAGAGACCCAGTACTTC. It yields the protein CASSRAEETQYF.

This clonotype was seen at least ten times. The chain employs TRBV12-3 or TRBV12-4 and TRBJ1-5, with no clear D. This CDR3 has 14 amino acids. Deletions cut 3 bases from V and 8 bases from J, with 14 bases between. CDR3: CASSLRGRGEPQHF. CDR3 bases: TGTGCCAGCAGTTTGAGAGGCAGAGGCGAGCCCCAGCATTTT.

Ten or more counts support this clonotype. The chain is built from TRBV6-2 or TRBV6-3 and TRBJ2-5; 8 bases fit TRBD2. The trim removed 6 bases at V and 5 bases at J, leaving 11 bases unmatched. The CDR3 has 15 residues. CDR1 and CDR2 (germline): MNHEY, SVGEGT. This CDR3 reads CASRLRGGRIETQYF. The CDR3, as DNA: TGTGCCAGCAGACTTCGGGGGGGGCGGATCGAGACCCAGTACTTC.

This clonotype was detected ten times or more. The chain recombines TRBV20-1 with TRBJ2-5; 10 bases fit TRBD2. Unmatched junction bases numbered 10, after V lost 3 bases and J lost 3 bases. This CDR3 spans 16 amino acids. CDR1 and CDR2 (germline): DFQATT, SNEGSKA (reference sequence). In DNA form, the CDR3 reads TGCAGTGCTAGTCCCGGACTAGCGGTAATAGAAGAGACCCAGTACTTC. Translating it yields CSASPGLAVIEETQYF.

V usage is TRBV2 and J usage is TRBJ2-7; 8 nucleotides agree with TRBD1. The CDR3 is made up of 13 amino acids. CDR1 SNHLY and CDR2 FYNNEI come from the germline V gene. V trimming: 6 bases; J trimming: 5 bases; junction bases outside the gene matches: 6. DNA of the CDR3: TGTGCCAGCAGCAGACAGGGGAAAGACGAGCAGTACTTC. Its translation is CASSRQGKDEQYF.

This clonotype appeared many times. The chain couples TRBV6-2 or TRBV6-3 to TRBJ2-7; D not resolved. The CDR3 runs 15 residues. Germline assignment: CDR1 MNHEY and CDR2 SVGEGT. V was pared by 2 bases and J by 0 bases, with 11 bases between. For the CDR3, the DNA is TGTGCCAGCAGTTACCTAGGTTCGAGCTCCTACGAGCAGTACTTC. It yields the protein CASSYLGSSSYEQYF.

This clonotype came up many times. One end of the junction is discordant with germline, which a read error may explain. The V and J genes are TRBV5-1 and TRBJ1-3; D is ambiguous. The CDR3 extends over 14 amino acids. CDR1 is SGHRS and CDR2 is YFSETQ in the germline V gene. The CDR3 is CASRLESAGNTIYF. Written as DNA, the CDR3 is TGCGCCAGCAGGTTGGAGTCAGCGGGAAACACCATATATTTT.

This clonotype has ten or more counts. This chain connects TRBV7-2 to TRBJ2-7; 9 bases agree with TRBD2. V trimming: 0 bases; J trimming: 0 bases; junction bases outside the gene matches: 9. Germline CDR1 SGHTA, CDR2 FQGNSA. The CDR3 runs to 18 residues. Here the CDR3 DNA reads TGTGCCAGCAGCTTAGCGGTGCCTAGCGGGATTCGCTCCTACGAGCAGTACTTC. It codes for CASSLAVPSGIRSYEQYF.

This clonotype has ten or more counts. The J gene is TRBJ2-2, the V gene TRBV6-5, with D hard to call. The ends were cut back, 6 bases at V and 6 bases at J, with 14 bases in the middle. Germline loops: CDR1 MNHEY, CDR2 SVGAGI. CDR3 length: 14 amino acids. CDR3 residues: CASRGTSLSGELFF. CDR3 nucleotides: TGTGCCAGCAGGGGAACTTCGTTGTCCGGGGAGCTGTTTTTT.

This clonotype was seen more than once but under ten times. V gene TRBV19 combines with J gene TRBJ2-4; 8 positions match TRBD1. V trimming: 7 bases; J trimming: 9 bases; junction bases outside the gene matches: 8. Germline CDR1 and CDR2: LNHDA and SQIVND (reference sequence). CDR3 length equals 13 residues. For the CDR3, the DNA is TGTGCCAGTATCGACAGGGGTAGTGGCATTCAGTACTTC. Its translation: CASIDRGSGIQYF. Complete variable domain (other parts from reference TRBV19 and TRBJ2-4): DGGITQSPKYLFRKEGQNVTLSCEQNLNHDAMYWYRQDPGQGLRLIYYSQIVNDFQKGDIAEGYSVSREKKESFPLTVTSAQKNPTAFYLCASIDRGSGIQYFGAGTRLSVL.

The chain combines TRBV29-1 with TRBJ1-1, with TRBD1 as a possible D gene (5 bases). V was trimmed by 5 bases and J by 0 bases, leaving 10 bases between them. CDR1 is SQVTM and CDR2 is ANQGSEA in the germline V gene. This CDR3 has 13 residues. This CDR3 is CSVSKTVNTEAFF. The CDR3 nucleotides read TGCAGCGTTAGTAAGACAGTGAACACTGAAGCTTTCTTT.

This clonotype was detected many times. The CDR3 sequence is CSVGGSNQPQHF. The DNA of the CDR3 is TGCAGCGTTGGGGGGAGCAATCAGCCCCAGCATTTT. The chain uses TRBV29-1 and TRBJ1-5; D is perhaps TRBD1 (5 bases). The CDR3 has 12 residues. The germline V gene encodes CDR1 SQVTM and CDR2 ANQGSEA. V was shortened by 4 bases and J by 1 base, with 5 bases between the two germline ends. Full variable domain (remainder filled in from reference TRBV29-1 and TRBJ1-5): SAVISQKPSRDICQRGTSLTIQCQVDSQVTMMFWYRQQPGQSLTLIATANQGSEATYESGFVIDKFPISRPNLTFSTLTVSNMSPEDSSIYLCSVGGSNQPQHFGDGTRLSIL.